A selection of T cell receptor beta chains follows, all from one sample in a study of T cells after yellow fever vaccination. TCRdb re-derived calls from the 5' RACE reads in MiXCR, one entry per CDR3 protein. The sample lists 300,000 to 400,000 distinct CDR3 sequences; 6.2% were seen once. This material consisted of PBMCs, taken 5 days after the yellow fever booster vaccination. The receptors were gathered from a man between 25 and 39 years old who received the YFV17D yellow fever vaccine. CDR3s include the opening cysteine and the closing phenylalanine or tryptophan. The order of the fields is J gene, D gene, clone size, V gene, CDR3 protein, CDR3 DNA. A D gene is named only where the DNA matches it firmly. Not every row has a clone size; where given, it reads once, few, many or a size class.

J gene: TRBJ2-7
D gene: .
clone size: few
V gene: TRBV25-1
CDR3 protein: CASSKPHQAGVGYEQYF
CDR3 DNA: TGTGCCAGCAGTAAACCCCATCAGGCAGGGGTGGGCTACGAGCAGTACTTC

J gene: TRBJ2-7
D gene: TRBD1
clone size: many
V gene: TRBV5-1
CDR3 protein: CASSAQGGSGEQYF
CDR3 DNA: TGCGCCAGCAGCGCACAGGGGGGTAGTGGCGAGCAGTACTTC

J gene: TRBJ2-7
D gene: TRBD1
clone size: many
V gene: TRBV24-1
CDR3 protein: CATSDLRDRAYEQYF
CDR3 DNA: TGTGCCACCAGTGATTTGCGGGACAGGGCCTACGAGCAGTACTTC

J gene: TRBJ2-4
D gene: .
clone size: many
V gene: TRBV20-1
CDR3 protein: CSALGALAKNIQYF
CDR3 DNA: TGCAGTGCCCTAGGAGCTTTAGCCAAAAACATTCAGTACTTC

J gene: TRBJ2-4
D gene: TRBD1
clone size: many
V gene: TRBV7-2
CDR3 protein: CASSLRAQTGTANIQYF
CDR3 DNA: TGTGCCAGCAGCTTAAGGGCCCAGACAGGGACCGCAAACATTCAGTACTTC

J gene: TRBJ1-2
D gene: TRBD1
clone size: many
V gene: TRBV5-6
CDR3 protein: CASGRDRGTGYTF
CDR3 DNA: TGTGCCAGCGGACGGGACAGGGGGACTGGCTACACCTTC

J gene: TRBJ1-1
D gene: .
clone size: few
V gene: TRBV19
CDR3 protein: CASSRVGLSTEAFF
CDR3 DNA: TGTGCCAGTAGTCGCGTGGGACTTTCCACTGAAGCTTTCTTT

J gene: TRBJ1-5
D gene: .
clone size: .
V gene: TRBV4-3
CDR3 protein: CASSLGRINQPQHF
CDR3 DNA: TGCGCCAGCAGCCTCGGACGGATCAATCAGCCCCAGCATTTT

J gene: TRBJ1-1
D gene: TRBD1
clone size: .
V gene: TRBV5-6
CDR3 protein: CASGPRDSTEAFF
CDR3 DNA: TGTGCCAGCGGCCCCCGGGACAGCACTGAAGCTTTCTTT

J gene: TRBJ1-4
D gene: .
clone size: .
V gene: TRBV3-1
CDR3 protein: CASSQETAVLKLFF
CDR3 DNA: TGTGCCAGCAGCCAAGAAACGGCGGTTCTAAAACTGTTTTTT

J gene: TRBJ2-2
D gene: .
clone size: .
V gene: TRBV7-7
CDR3 protein: CASSPAPNTGELFF
CDR3 DNA: TGTGCCAGCAGCCCGGCACCGAACACCGGGGAGCTGTTTTTT

J gene: TRBJ2-7
D gene: TRBD2
clone size: many
V gene: TRBV27
CDR3 protein: CASSQGREVSYEQYF
CDR3 DNA: TGTGCCAGCAGTCAGGGGCGGGAGGTATCCTACGAGCAGTACTTC

J gene: TRBJ2-3
D gene: .
clone size: many
V gene: TRBV4-3
CDR3 protein: CASSHTHQGRQAQYF
CDR3 DNA: TGCGCCAGCAGCCACACGCACCAAGGGAGACAGGCGCAGTATTTT

J gene: TRBJ2-7
D gene: .
clone size: many
V gene: TRBV12-3/TRBV12-4
CDR3 protein: CASRLNYEQYF
CDR3 DNA: TGTGCCAGCAGACTCAACTACGAGCAGTACTTC

J gene: TRBJ1-5
D gene: .
clone size: few
V gene: TRBV20-1
CDR3 protein: CSARLILQGNTGNQPQHF
CDR3 DNA: TGCAGTGCTAGGCTTATCCTCCAGGGGAATACGGGCAATCAGCCCCAGCATTTT

J gene: TRBJ2-1
D gene: TRBD1
clone size: many
V gene: TRBV20-1
CDR3 protein: CSARKGADDEQFF
CDR3 DNA: TGCAGTGCTAGGAAGGGGGCGGACGATGAGCAGTTCTTC

J gene: TRBJ2-5
D gene: TRBD1
clone size: .
V gene: TRBV5-1
CDR3 protein: CASSLGETGAGETQYF
CDR3 DNA: TGCGCCAGCAGCTTGGGAGAGACAGGGGCCGGAGAGACCCAGTACTTC